Each of the 18 T cell receptor beta chains below was sequenced from the same sample in a study of shared clonotypes between healthy human individuals. Sequencing was performed with immunoSEQ multiplex PCR; in TCRdb, only in-frame clones are kept and a portion is missing. The sample lists around 500,000 clones; 76% were seen once. Specimen: PBMCs. Receptors originate from a middle-aged woman in good health. Some clones in this sample may be carry-over from other donors' samples.

V gene TRBV19 combines with J gene TRBJ1-5; 7 bases fit TRBD1. There are 15 residues in the CDR3. Germline CDR1 LNHDA, CDR2 SQIVND (reference sequence). Trimming removed 3 bases from V and 4 bases from J; junction bases left unmatched: 6. The CDR3 region has the DNA TGTGCCAGTAGTATGCAAGGGGGCGGGAATCAGCCCCAGCATTTT. Its protein is CASSMQGGGNQPQHF.

V usage is TRBV4-2 and J usage is TRBJ2-7; D unresolved. This CDR3 comprises 13 residues. V was pared by 1 base and J by 3 bases, with 7 bases between. Germline CDR1 is LGHNA and CDR2 is YNFKEQ. Here the CDR3 DNA reads TGTGCCAGCAGCCAAGTGGGCGGCTACGAGCAGTACTTC. As protein: CASSQVGGYEQYF.

About this clone: Its ends do not fully match the called genes, so a read error is possible. J is TRBJ2-1 and V is TRBV9; 9 bases are shared with TRBD2. This CDR3 comprises 14 residues. Germline CDR1 and CDR2: SGDLS and YYNGEE. The DNA for the CDR3 is TGTGCCAGCAGCGGGGGACTAGCTTACACTGAGCAGTTCTTC. Residues: CASSGGLAYTEQFF. Together with reference TRBV9 and TRBJ2-1, the CDR3 gives the full variable domain: DSGVTQTPKHLITATGQRVTLRCSPRSGDLSVYWYQQSLDQGLQFLIQYYNGEERAKGNILERFSAQQFPDLHSELNLSSLELGDSALYFCASSGGLAYTEQFFGPGTRLTVL.

The V and J genes are TRBV25-1 and TRBJ2-7; D unresolved. Germline CDR1 reads MGHDK; CDR2 reads SYGVNS. V lost 5 bases and J lost 4, with 12 bases in between. The CDR3 is made up of 13 amino acids. The CDR3 DNA reads TGTGCCAGCAGTTTCCCGGGCGAATACGAGCAGTACTTC. Its protein is CASSFPGEYEQYF.

To note about this clone: A read error may be the cause here, since a much bigger clone is one base away. Other DNA sequences in this specimen translate into the identical CDR3. This chain connects TRBV30 to TRBJ1-1; perhaps TRBD1 as D (5 bases). CDR3 length equals 12 residues. Per the germline V gene, CDR1 is GTSNPN and CDR2 is SVGIG (reference sequence). CDR3 DNA sequence: TGCGCCTGGAGTGTACGGGGAGGGGAGGCTTTCTTT. It yields the protein CAWSVRGGEAFF.

The chain is built from TRBV19 and TRBJ2-1; weak D call: TRBD1 (6 bases). V was cut by 6 bases and J by 9 bases, with 15 bases left in between. The CDR3 consists of 13 residues. In germline, CDR1 is LNHDA, CDR2 SQIVND (reference sequence). The CDR3 loop is CASSATRGVEQFF. In nucleotides, the CDR3 is TGTGCCAGTAGCGCGACCAGGGGAGTTGAGCAGTTCTTC.

The chain combines TRBV5-5 with TRBJ2-6; no clear D. Deletions cut 0 bases from V and 2 bases from J, with 12 bases between. The germline CDR1 and CDR2 sequences are SGHKS and YYEKEE (reference sequence). CDR3 length: 17 amino acids. The CDR3 DNA reads TGTGCCAGCAGCTTGGTCCCCGGAATGGCTGGGGCCAACGTCCTGACTTTC. This codes for CASSLVPGMAGANVLTF.

This clone turned up a few times. The V call is TRBV30, the J call TRBJ2-5; 13 positions match TRBD2. The ends lost 0 bases at V and 4 bases at J; junction bases unmatched: 5. Looked up from germline, CDR1 is GTSNPN and CDR2 is SVGIG (reference sequence). The CDR3 runs to 16 residues. In DNA form, the CDR3 reads TGTGCCTGGAGTGTGGGACTAGCGGGAAGCGGAGAGACCCAGTACTTC. It translates to CAWSVGLAGSGETQYF. The full variable domain, rest sourced from reference TRBV30 and TRBJ2-5, is SQTIHQWPATLVQPVGSPLSLECTVEGTSNPNLYWYRQAAGRGLQLLFYSVGIGQISSEVPQNLSASRPQDRQFILSSKKLLLSDSGFYLCAWSVGLAGSGETQYFGPGTRLLVL.

As concerns this clone: Other DNA sequences in the sample encode the same CDR3. The rearrangement joins TRBV7-2 to TRBJ1-1; TRBD1 might be the D (6 bases). V lost 1 base to trimming and J lost 4 bases, with 7 bases between them. This CDR3 is built from 13 residues. Germline loops: CDR1 SGHTA, CDR2 FQGNSA. The CDR3 bases are TGTGCCAGCAGCTTAGAAGGGGGCACTGAAGCTTTCTTT. Protein sequence: CASSLEGGTEAFF.

V and J are TRBV19 and TRBJ2-7; 9 bases map to TRBD1. Germline V CDR1 and CDR2: LNHDA, SQIVND (reference sequence). V dropped 6 bases and J dropped 2; count of bases not matched to a gene: 5. The CDR3 contains 14 residues. The CDR3 sequence is CASRRTGETYEQYF. The CDR3 nucleotides read TGTGCCAGTAGACGGACAGGGGAGACCTACGAGCAGTACTTC.

The gene calls are TRBV4-2 and TRBJ1-4; D might be TRBD1 (6 bases). The germline V gene encodes CDR1 LGHNA and CDR2 YNFKEQ. V lost 3 bases and J 6 bases, leaving 17 bases between the germline ends. The length of the CDR3 is 16 residues. CDR3 DNA sequence: TGTGCCAGCAGCCAGGGCGGAGGGGGGGGAGATGAAAAACTGTTTTTT. It yields the protein CASSQGGGGGDEKLFF.

The chain joins TRBV5-8 to TRBJ2-3; 8 positions agree with TRBD2. The germline V gene has CDR1 SGHTS and CDR2 YDEGEE. This CDR3 comprises 14 residues. V was pared by 5 bases and J by 3 bases, with 5 bases of the junction left unmatched. The CDR3 sequence is CASRSGSGTDTQYF. CDR3 DNA sequence: TGTGCCAGCAGGAGCGGGAGTGGGACAGATACGCAGTATTTT.

The V and J genes are TRBV7-3 and TRBJ2-6; a weak D match, TRBD1 (6 bases). The CDR3 has 17 residues. Germline V CDR1 and CDR2: SGHTA, FQGTGA. Between the trimmed V and J ends, which lost 1 base and 4 bases, there was a span of 14 bases. The CDR3 DNA follows: TGTGCCAGCAGCTTAAGGCAGAGACAGGCAGGGGCCAACGTCCTGACTTTC. Amino acids: CASSLRQRQAGANVLTF. The entire variable domain, with the rest obtained from reference TRBV7-3 and TRBJ2-6, is as follows: GAGVSQTPSNKVTEKGKYVELRCDPISGHTALYWYRQSLGQGPEFLIYFQGTGAADDSGLPNDRFFAVRPEGSVSTLKIQRTERGDSAVYLCASSLRQRQAGANVLTFGAGSRLTVL.

This sequence joins TRBV2 and TRBJ1-4, with unresolved D. Germline V CDR1 and CDR2: SNHLY, FYNNEI. Trimming cost V 4 bases and J 0 bases, with 6 bases left between them. The CDR3 length is 14 residues. CDR3 residues: CASSGVTTNEKLFF. The DNA for the CDR3 is TGTGCCAGCAGTGGGGTAACAACTAATGAAAAACTGTTTTTT.

This clone was seen just once. The gene calls are TRBV19 and TRBJ2-1; D not certain. This CDR3 has 15 amino acids. V was trimmed by 2 bases and J by 0 bases, leaving 8 bases between them. Germline V gene data show CDR1 as LNHDA and CDR2 as SQIVND (reference sequence). CDR3 sequence (DNA): TGTGCCAGTAGTATAAGTCGGAACTCCTACAATGAGCAGTTCTTC. Encoded protein: CASSISRNSYNEQFF. The full variable domain, with the rest looked up from reference TRBV19 and TRBJ2-1, is DGGITQSPKYLFRKEGQNVTLSCEQNLNHDAMYWYRQDPGQGLRLIYYSQIVNDFQKGDIAEGYSVSREKKESFPLTVTSAQKNPTAFYLCASSISRNSYNEQFFGPGTRLTVL.

The chain links TRBV18 to TRBJ1-2; 7 nucleotides agree with TRBD1. Germline V gene sequence: CDR1 KGHSH, CDR2 LQKENI. Trimming cost V 4 bases and J 8 bases; bases outside gene matches: 13. The CDR3 is 15 amino acids. The CDR3 DNA reads TGTGCCAGCTCACTAGCCACCAGAGACAGGGCGGGCTACACCTTC. Amino acid sequence: CASSLATRDRAGYTF.

About this clone itself: The same CDR3 can be traced to other DNA sequences in this sample. The rearrangement joins TRBV7-9 to TRBJ2-3; D possibly corresponds to TRBD1 (5 bases). The CDR3 has 14 residues. CDR1 SEHNR and CDR2 FQNEAQ come from the germline V gene (reference sequence). V lost 0 bases to trimming and J lost 1 base, with 5 bases between them. The CDR3 DNA reads TGTGCCAGCAGCTTAGCAGGGGGCACAGATACGCAGTATTTT. Amino acids: CASSLAGGTDTQYF.

The gene calls are TRBV28 and TRBJ2-7; 7 positions match TRBD2. V shed 6 bases and J 7 bases; nucleotides not matched to a gene: 12. CDR3 length equals 14 residues. The germline CDR1 and CDR2 sequences are MDHEN and SYDVKM. Here the CDR3 DNA reads TGTGCCAGCAGCGAACGCGGCGGGAGCGGGGAGCAGTACTTC. Translated, it gives CASSERGGSGEQYF.